A selection of T cell receptor beta chains follows, all from one sample in a study of cytotoxic CD8 clonotypes in ibrutinib-treated CLL. The method was immunoSEQ multiplex PCR; TCRdb's version includes in-frame clones alone and lacks a portion of them. The sample shows 270,000 or so clones, 70% to 80% of them seen only once. The specimen comprised PBMCs, sampled at disease progression, from a patient treated with ibrutinib. The receptors derive from a human donor with chronic lymphocytic leukemia. The CDR3 runs from the conserved cysteine through the conserved F or W. A D gene is named only where the DNA matches it firmly. The size of a clone is reported for some rows only, either as once, few or many, or as a class for expanded clones.

>.|TRBV2|.|TRBJ1-6
CASSRATVGFHF
TGTGCCAGCAGTCGGGCTACAGTAGGATTCCACTTT
>.|TRBV2|TRBD2|TRBJ2-5
CASSGLAGGETQYF
TGTGCCAGCAGTGGACTAGCGGGGGGAGAGACCCAGTACTTC
>medium-sized|TRBV6-5|.|TRBJ1-1
CASRRESFGATEAFF
TGTGCCAGCAGGCGGGAGTCCTTTGGGGCCACTGAAGCTTTCTTT
>.|TRBV27|.|TRBJ2-7
CASSLSPAVPGQSGYEQYF
TGTGCCAGCAGTTTATCCCCAGCGGTACCTGGACAGAGCGGCTACGAGCAGTACTTC
>.|TRBV10-3|.|TRBJ2-2
CATTDGDGELFF
TGTGCCACCACAGATGGGGACGGGGAGCTGTTTTTT
>.|TRBV11-2|TRBD2|TRBJ2-7
CASSRTSNEQYF
TGTGCCAGCAGCCGGACTAGTAATGAGCAGTACTTC
>.|TRBV5-8|.|TRBJ1-5
CASSLYEGNSNQPQHF
TGTGCCAGCAGCTTGTATGAAGGTAATAGCAATCAGCCCCAGCATTTT
>.|TRBV29-1|TRBD1|TRBJ2-3
CSVEHRDRGRDTQYF
TGCAGCGTTGAGCACCGGGACAGGGGGCGTGATACGCAGTATTTT
>.|TRBV6-5|.|TRBJ1-2
CASSYSWEDGYTF
TGTGCCAGCAGTTACTCATGGGAGGATGGCTACACCTTC
>.|TRBV29-1|TRBD2|TRBJ2-1
CSVEGTGALAGGPGSYNEQFF
TGCAGCGTTGAAGGGACAGGGGCACTAGCGGGGGGCCCCGGAAGCTACAATGAGCAGTTCTTC
>once|TRBV4-1|.|TRBJ1-2
CASSQGPQGRIGYGYTF
TGCGCCAGCAGCCAAGGCCCCCAAGGAAGAATAGGCTATGGCTACACCTTC
>few|TRBV11-2|.|TRBJ2-7
CASSLSHRAPSYEQYF
TGTGCCAGCAGCTTATCCCATCGTGCCCCGAGCTACGAGCAGTACTTC
>.|TRBV9|.|TRBJ1-3
CASSPRTGRPHSGNTIYF
TGTGCCAGCAGCCCGAGGACCGGGAGGCCCCACTCTGGAAACACCATATATTTT
>.|TRBV7-6|TRBD2|TRBJ2-1
CASSLKRGGEQFF
TGTGCCAGCAGCTTAAAGCGGGGTGGTGAGCAGTTCTTC
>.|TRBV4-1|.|TRBJ2-5
CASSHGEGEETQYF
TGCGCCAGCAGCCATGGCGAGGGGGAAGAGACCCAGTACTTC
>.|TRBV27|.|TRBJ2-4
CVNSEAKNIQYF
TGTGTCAACTCAGAGGCCAAAAACATTCAGTACTTC
>.|TRBV4-3|.|TRBJ1-4
CASSQGLTGAVREKLFF
TGCGCCAGCAGCCAAGGCCTAACGGGGGCCGTGCGTGAAAAACTGTTTTTT
>.|TRBV29-1|TRBD2|TRBJ2-1
CSVFLAGFSYNEQFF
TGCAGCGTTTTTTTAGCGGGTTTCTCCTACAATGAGCAGTTCTTC